This TCR beta chain derives from a study of T cells in Graves' hyperthyroidism and ophthalmopathy. Amplified TCR beta CDR3 regions derived from RNA transcripts. The TCR CDR3 was amplified in a first-round RT-PCR using the HTBI primer set. TCRdb itself ran the multiplex PCR reads through MiXCR, one entry per CDR3 protein. The sample consists of just under 750,000 distinct CDR3 sequences, approximately 40% of them appearing once. V trimming: 5 bases; J trimming: 5 bases; junction bases outside the gene matches: 7. Germline assignment: CDR1 MNHNS and CDR2 SASEGT. CDR3 length: 15 amino acids. Sequenced material: blood. This receptor was identified in a woman in her thirties or forties with Graves' hyperthyroidism. The rearrangement uses TRBV6-1 and TRBJ2-5; TRBD1 matches 11 bases. In nucleotides, the CDR3 is TGTGCCAGCAGTCGGACAGGGGGCGCGCGGGAGACCCAGTACTTC. This translates into CASSRTGGARETQYF.